This TCR beta chain is from a study of T-cell reconstitution after alpha-beta-depleted transplantation in children. The library targeted TCRbeta and was prepared with unique molecular identifiers. MiXCR was run by TCRdb on the PCR reads, yielding one entry per CDR3 protein. The sample holds about 640,000 distinct CDR3 sequences; 13% are singletons and the top ten take about 2.2%. This clonotype has only a few counts. The CDR3 length is 16 residues. V gave up 5 bases and J gave up 7 bases; unmatched junction bases: 10. The germline gives CDR1 MNHNS, CDR2 SASEGT. The origin of this receptor is a male patient aged 10 to 17 who had a stem cell transplant for acute myeloid leukemia, so the T cells may come from the graft donor. Sample: PBMCs, mostly from graft donor cells, taken 360 days after TCRalphabeta/CD19-depleted stem cell transplant. The gene calls are TRBV6-1 and TRBJ1-6, with TRBD1 identical over 8 bases. CDR3 amino acids: CASSSGFGQGNSPLHF. CDR3 nucleotides: TGTGCCAGCAGTAGCGGGTTCGGACAGGGAAATTCACCCCTCCACTTT.